This entry lists 24 T cell receptor beta chains sequenced from one sample in a study of blood T cell repertoires in COVID-19 (dated by TCRdb to about 2020). Library preparation employed the immunoSEQ multiplex PCR assay. Not all clones reach the TCRdb copy of this immuneACCESS table, which keeps in-frame sequences only. Checked studies attribute under half of the gap to unresolved V genes and leave the rest unexplained. The sample data list 120,000 or so clones, and over 75% of these were observed just once. 4% to 5.5% of the sample lies in the top ten. Sequenced material: peripheral blood. The source is a woman aged 70-85 years with acute or convalescent COVID-19.

The V and J genes are TRBV7-3 and TRBJ2-1; no clear D gene. Per the germline V gene, CDR1 is SGHTA and CDR2 is FQGTGA. V shed 8 bases and J shed 5 bases, with 7 bases lying between them. The CDR3 runs 11 residues. The CDR3 is CASAVNNEQFF. CDR3 nucleotide sequence: TGTGCCAGCGCGGTAAACAATGAGCAGTTCTTC.

The chain carries TRBV5-5 and TRBJ2-7; no definite D call. The V end was cut by 0 bases, the J end by 3 bases, with 16 bases between. The CDR3 runs to 16 residues. Germline assignment: CDR1 SGHKS and CDR2 YYEKEE (reference sequence). CDR3 protein: CASSLAVRSSYYEQYV. In nucleotides, the CDR3 is TGTGCCAGCAGCTTGGCTGTGAGGTCCTCCTACTACGAGCAGTACGTC.

The chain combines TRBV25-1 with TRBJ2-7; 7 nucleotides line up with TRBD2. Trimming removed 4 bases from V and 0 bases from J; junction bases left unmatched: 3. Germline assignment: CDR1 MGHDK and CDR2 SYGVNS. CDR3 size: 14 residues. DNA for the CDR3: TGTGCCAGCAGTGGGCTAGCGGACTCCTACGAGCAGTACTTC. Amino acid sequence: CASSGLADSYEQYF.

This chain joins TRBV11-2 and TRBJ1-2; D might be TRBD1 (5 bases). Trimming pared 4 bases from V and 4 bases from J, leaving 19 bases between. Germline CDR1 SGHAT, CDR2 FQNNGV. The CDR3 covers 16 residues. This chain's CDR3 is CASSYGRGTRAYGYTF. The DNA for the CDR3 is TGTGCCAGCAGCTACGGACGGGGGACCCGAGCCTATGGCTACACCTTC. Full variable domain (missing parts from reference TRBV11-2 and TRBJ1-2): EAGVAQSPRYKIIEKRQSVAFWCNPISGHATLYWYQQILGQGPKLLIQFQNNGVVDDSQLPKDRFSAERLKGVDSTLKIQPAKLEDSAVYLCASSYGRGTRAYGYTFGSGTRLTVV.

This clone was observed at least ten times. V and J are TRBV11-3 and TRBJ1-2; TRBD1 agrees at 7 bases. Trimming removed 8 bases from V and 5 bases from J; junction bases left unmatched: 8. Germline CDR1 SGHNT, CDR2 YENEEA. This CDR3 is 13 amino acids long. The CDR3 loop reads CASSSDRLYGYTF. The CDR3 bases are TGTGCCAGCTCTTCGGACAGGCTGTATGGCTACACCTTC.

V is TRBV3-1 (or the pseudogene TRBV3-2) and J is TRBJ2-1; TRBD1 is a possible D gene (6 bases). Germline V gene lookup returns CDR1 LGHDT and CDR2 YNNKEL (reference sequence). Trimming left V 7 bases short and J 5 bases short, with 15 bases between. This CDR3 is 14 amino acids long. The CDR3 protein is CASTSQDSHNEQFF. The CDR3 DNA reads TGTGCCAGCACATCTCAGGACAGCCACAATGAGCAGTTCTTC.

The V gene is TRBV2, the J gene TRBJ1-5; D remains unclear. This CDR3 contains 15 residues. The V gene lost 10 bases and the J gene lost 0 bases, with 16 bases spanning the gap. Germline lookup yields CDR1 SNHLY and CDR2 FYNNEI. CDR3 amino acids: CATRATDYSNQPQHF. In nucleotides, the CDR3 is TGTGCCACCAGAGCGACGGATTATAGCAATCAGCCCCAGCATTTT.

The gene calls are TRBV19 and TRBJ2-4; weak D call: TRBD2 (7 bases). The CDR3 runs 17 residues. Germline loops: CDR1 LNHDA, CDR2 SQIVND (reference sequence). The V end was cut by 3 bases, the J end by 9 bases, with 24 bases between. The CDR3, as DNA: TGTGCCAGTAGTATTATCGCGGGGGCCTCCCCTCAAACCATTCAGTACTTC. It encodes CASSIIAGASPQTIQYF.

This chain joins TRBV2 and TRBJ1-2, with 9 bases aligning to TRBD1. This CDR3 is built from 12 residues. CDR1 and CDR2 from the germline V gene are SNHLY and FYNNEI. Unmatched junction bases numbered 0, after V lost 4 bases and J lost 6 bases. CDR3 loop: CASSGTGDGYTF. The CDR3 DNA is TGTGCCAGCAGTGGGACAGGGGATGGCTACACCTTC.

The chain combines TRBV18 with TRBJ1-2; 7 bases are a match to TRBD1. With V trimmed by 4 bases and J by 0 bases, 5 bases remained unmatched. The V gene's germline CDR1 is KGHSH and CDR2 LQKENI. This CDR3 has 15 amino acids. The CDR3 DNA sequence: TGTGCCAGCTCACGAGGGACAGCCTCTAACTATGGCTACACCTTC. Translation gives CASSRGTASNYGYTF.

This clone was observed many times. The chain has TRBV29-1 and TRBJ2-2; D remains unclear. CDR1 and CDR2 from the germline V gene are SQVTM and ANQGSEA. This CDR3 comprises 13 residues. Trimming cost V 3 bases and J 4 bases, with 9 bases left between them. The CDR3 nucleotides read TGCAGCGTTGATTATTCGGGCACCGGGGAGCTGTTTTTT. This gives the protein CSVDYSGTGELFF.

This clone is a singleton in its sample. The rearrangement joins TRBV9 to TRBJ1-3, with a possible D match to TRBD1 (5 bases). The germline CDR1 and CDR2 sequences are SGDLS and YYNGEE. The V end was cut by 3 bases, the J end by 0 bases, with 16 bases between. The CDR3 has 17 residues. The CDR3 reads CASSATIQDRSGNTIYF. The CDR3 region has the DNA TGTGCCAGCAGCGCTACGATACAGGACCGCTCTGGAAACACCATATATTTT.

Only a few counts were recorded for this clone. The chain has TRBV29-1 and TRBJ1-2; TRBD1 aligns across 10 bases. After removal of 6 bases from V and 4 bases from J, the junction contained 5 bases not matched to a gene. Per germline, CDR1 SQVTM and CDR2 ANQGSEA. The CDR3 extends over 13 amino acids. The CDR3 here is CSVGTGEGYGYTF. CDR3 coding DNA: TGCAGCGTGGGGACAGGGGAGGGCTATGGCTACACCTTC.

V usage is TRBV6-2 or TRBV6-3 and J usage is TRBJ2-3; a possible D gene is TRBD2 (6 bases). V lost 2 bases and J lost 6, with 9 bases in between. This CDR3 comprises 13 residues. Germline loops: CDR1 MNHEY, CDR2 SVGEGT. CDR3: CASSYGRSDTQYF. The CDR3 coding sequence is TGTGCCAGCAGTTACGGGAGGTCGGATACGCAGTATTTT.

The chain recombines TRBV5-5 with TRBJ1-1, with 8 bases that match TRBD1. Germline CDR1 is SGHKS and CDR2 is YYEKEE (reference sequence). Trimming at V came to 2 bases and at J to 4 bases, leaving 4 bases not matched to a gene. This CDR3 has 14 amino acids. In DNA, the CDR3 is TGTGCCAGCAGCTTTGGACAGGGAGGCACTGAAGCTTTCTTT. Its translation: CASSFGQGGTEAFF.

CDR3 amino acids: CASSLRTNIEQFF. The CDR3 DNA is TGTGCCAGCAGTTTACGCACAAATATAGAGCAGTTCTTC. This rearrangement joins TRBV6-6 to TRBJ2-1; D is ambiguous. Germline loops: CDR1 MNHNY, CDR2 SVGAGI (reference sequence). The CDR3 totals 13 residues. The V end lost 4 bases, the J end lost 10 bases, and 14 bases lay between the germline ends.

Details on this clone: Its ends do not fully match the called genes, so a read error is possible. CDR3: CASSQVTGRPMDF. In nucleotides, the CDR3 is TGTGCCAGCAGCCAAGTTACCGGGAGGCCCATGGACTTC. V is TRBV14 and J is TRBJ2-4, with TRBD2 matching over 7 bases. The CDR3 contains 13 residues. Germline CDR1 is SGHDN and CDR2 is FVKESK.

The V and J genes are TRBV4-2 and TRBJ2-5; possible D gene TRBD2, 5 bases. There are 15 residues in the CDR3. CDR1 is LGHNA, CDR2 YNFKEQ, per germline. Trimming removed 4 bases at V and 3 bases at J, with 15 bases between. The CDR3 DNA reads TGTGCCAGCAGCCGAACCCGGGGTGAGGAAGAGACCCAGTACTTC. This codes for CASSRTRGEEETQYF.

The sample holds a few counts of this clone. The chain has TRBV6-5 and TRBJ1-1, with D tentatively TRBD1 (6 bases). Per the germline V gene, CDR1 is MNHEY and CDR2 is SVGAGI. The CDR3 has 12 residues. Trimming stripped 2 bases from V and 7 bases from J, with 8 bases between. The chain's CDR3 is CASSYMTGEAFF. The DNA of the CDR3 is TGTGCCAGCAGTTACATGACAGGTGAAGCTTTCTTT.

The chain links TRBV10-3 to TRBJ1-1; a possible D gene is TRBD1 (6 bases). The CDR3 contains 16 residues. The V end was cut by 6 bases, the J end by 3 bases, with 20 bases between. CDR1 and CDR2 from the germline V gene are ENHRY and SYGVKD. CDR3 loop: CAIRRTATGNDTEAFF. CDR3 sequence (DNA): TGTGCCATCAGGAGAACTGCTACAGGGAACGACACTGAAGCTTTCTTT.

The chain employs TRBV19 and TRBJ1-2; 7 positions match TRBD1. V was pared by 7 bases and J by 6 bases, with 14 bases of the junction left unmatched. Germline V lookup: CDR1 LNHDA, CDR2 SQIVND (reference sequence). This CDR3 region has 15 residues. CDR3 in DNA: TGTGCCAGTAAAAACGACAGGGCAGGAGTCGATGGCTACACCTTC. Protein product: CASKNDRAGVDGYTF.

This chain connects TRBV7-8 to TRBJ1-6; D ambiguous. Per germline, CDR1 SGHVS and CDR2 FQNEAQ. The CDR3 is 13 amino acids. The V end lost 8 bases, the J end lost 7 bases, and 12 bases lay between the germline ends. For the CDR3, the DNA is TGTGCCAGCGGTCCTGGCGGGAATTCACCCCTCCACTTT. Translated: CASGPGGNSPLHF.

The chain links TRBV7-9 to TRBJ1-4; 10 nucleotides align to TRBD1. The J segment lost 7 bases and the V segment lost 5 bases, leaving 7 bases of the junction unmatched. The CDR3 is 15 residues long. Per the germline V gene, CDR1 is SEHNR and CDR2 is FQNEAQ (reference sequence). This chain's CDR3 is CASSPTGGIGEKLFF. In nucleotides, the CDR3 is TGTGCCAGCAGCCCGACAGGGGGCATAGGTGAAAAACTGTTTTTT. Combining the CDR3 with reference TRBV7-9 and TRBJ1-4 gives the whole variable domain DTGVSQNPRHKITKRGQNVTFRCDPISEHNRLYWYRQTLGQGPEFLTYFQNEAQLEKSRLLSDRFSAERPKGSFSTLEIQRTEQGDSAMYLCASSPTGGIGEKLFFGSGTQLSVL.

The genes are TRBV7-8 and TRBJ2-7, with D possibly being TRBD1 (5 bases). Trimming pared 2 bases from V and 1 base from J, leaving 15 bases between. Germline-derived CDR1 and CDR2 are SGHVS and FQNEAQ. CDR3 length: 16 amino acids. The DNA of the CDR3 is TGTGCCAGCAGCTTAATAGAAGGGGCCTTGTCCTACGAGCAGTACGTC. Protein sequence: CASSLIEGALSYEQYV.